The source of this TCR beta chain is a study of shared clonotypes between healthy human individuals. Sequencing was at deep level. Sequencing was performed with immunoSEQ multiplex PCR; in TCRdb, only in-frame clones are kept and a portion is missing. The table includes 2 million to 3 million clones, 80% to 95% detected once. The CDR3 is 15 amino acids. V was clipped by 6 bases and J by 13 bases, with 24 bases between them. Germline V gene data show CDR1 as MNHEY and CDR2 as SVGAGI. The chain employs TRBV6-5 and TRBJ2-2, with D maybe TRBD2 (6 bases). The sequence was collected from a young man in good health. Some clones in this sample may be carry-over from other donors' samples. The sequenced sample consisted of naive CD4+ T cells from PBMCs. Noted subset: CD45RA+ positively selected. The CDR3, as DNA: TGTGCCAGCAGCCGGGCGTTCACCGGGCGGGGACGGCTGTTTTTT. This gives the protein CASSRAFTGRGRLFF.